Below are 28 T cell receptor beta chains sequenced from a single sample in a study of CD8 T cells in ankylosing spondylitis. The study's findings and limits: About 8 highly homologous variants made up a TCR beta motif that seemed to typify ankylosing spondylitis blood.

No antigen has been assigned to these receptors. A single record per CDR3 protein comes from TCRdb applying MiXCR to the 5' RACE reads. Here the sample spans under 950,000 distinct CDR3 sequences, roughly 20% being singletons. Specimen: blood, either unsorted or a sorted T cell fraction (not recorded which). The receptors originated from a male donor with ankylosing spondylitis.

This clonotype was detected ten times or more. The V call is TRBV29-1, the J call TRBJ2-7; TRBD1 matches at 9 bases. From germline, CDR1 is SQVTM and CDR2 ANQGSEA. The CDR3 consists of 14 residues. Trimming cost V 1 base and J 3 bases; bases outside gene matches: 4. The CDR3 sequence is CSVEGQGGIYEQYF. CDR3 DNA sequence: TGCAGCGTTGAAGGACAGGGGGGTATCTACGAGCAGTACTTC.

V usage is TRBV14 and J usage is TRBJ2-3; no definite D call. Germline CDR1 SGHDN, CDR2 FVKESK. Trimming removed 3 bases from V and 8 bases from J, with 9 bases in between. The CDR3 has 12 residues. The DNA for the CDR3 is TGTGCCAGCAGCCAGGGCCAACGTACGCAGTATTTT. Its translation: CASSQGQRTQYF.

The chain uses TRBV15 and TRBJ1-1; tentative D call: TRBD1 (6 bases). Germline CDR1 is LNHNV and CDR2 is YYDKDF (reference sequence). The CDR3 has 15 amino acids. The germline V and J ends were trimmed by 3 bases and 1 base, with 12 bases remaining between them. In DNA, the CDR3 is TGTGCCACCAGCAGGGGAAGGGGGTCGAACACTGAAGCTTTCTTT. It encodes CATSRGRGSNTEAFF.

The gene calls are TRBV4-1 and TRBJ2-1; D possibly corresponds to TRBD2 (6 bases). This CDR3 spans 17 amino acids. Germline V gene lookup returns CDR1 MGHRA and CDR2 YSYEKL. Trimming cost V 2 bases and J 2 bases, with 16 bases left between them. CDR3 region: CASSQTDMGLTYNEQFF. The CDR3 coding sequence is TGCGCCAGCAGCCAAACTGATATGGGACTTACCTACAATGAGCAGTTCTTC.

This clonotype turned up a few times. The chain is built from TRBV4-1 and TRBJ2-5; possibly TRBD2 for D (6 bases). This CDR3 has 17 amino acids. CDR1 and CDR2 from the germline V gene are MGHRA and YSYEKL. Trimming took 2 bases from V and 8 from J, leaving 24 bases between them. The CDR3, as DNA: TGCGCCAGCAGCCAATCCCCCGGGACTTCGTTCTTCCCCACCCAGTACTTC. This gives the protein CASSQSPGTSFFPTQYF.

V is TRBV20-1 and J is TRBJ2-1; 9 bases agree with TRBD2. V lost 1 base and J lost 9; bases outside the gene matches: 10. The CDR3 sequence is 15 residues long. Germline CDR1 DFQATT, CDR2 SNEGSKA (reference sequence). The CDR3 region has the DNA TGCAGTGCTAGAGCTAGTAGCGGGAGAGGGACTGAGCAGTTCTTC. It translates to CSARASSGRGTEQFF.

The V gene is TRBV18, the J gene TRBJ2-4, with TRBD1 as a possible D gene (6 bases). This CDR3 has 14 residues. Germline loops: CDR1 KGHSH, CDR2 LQKENI. V gave up 1 base and J gave up 4 bases, with 8 bases separating them. CDR3 amino acids: CASSPQGQKNIQYF. As DNA, the CDR3 is TGTGCCAGCTCACCACAGGGACAAAAAAACATTCAGTACTTC.

The chain has TRBV5-6 and TRBJ2-2; perhaps TRBD2 as D (7 bases). The CDR3 has 16 amino acids. Germline V CDR1 and CDR2: SGHDT, YYEEEE. Trimming left V 4 bases short and J 6 bases short, with 19 bases between. The CDR3 loop is CASSPQGAGRSGELFF. CDR3 in DNA: TGTGCCAGCAGCCCACAGGGAGCGGGACGGTCCGGGGAGCTGTTTTTT.

V and J are TRBV12-3 or TRBV12-4 and TRBJ2-5, with 16 bases lining up with TRBD2. With 5 bases clipped from V and 5 bases from J, the junction kept 14 bases outside the gene matches. The CDR3 loop spans 19 amino acids. The CDR3 region is CASSPEVGTSGRVKETQYF. The CDR3 DNA sequence: TGTGCCAGCAGTCCGGAAGTGGGGACTAGCGGGAGGGTGAAGGAGACCCAGTACTTC.

This clonotype was counted many times. The chain has TRBV7-8 and TRBJ1-3, with a tentative D call TRBD1 (5 bases). Germline V lookup: CDR1 SGHVS, CDR2 FQNEAQ. V was pared by 3 bases and J by 0 bases, with 15 bases between. The CDR3 loop spans 17 amino acids. The chain's CDR3 is CASSFLGTSVSGNTIYF. The DNA for the CDR3 is TGTGCCAGCAGCTTTCTCGGGACTTCCGTCTCTGGAAACACCATATATTTT.

There are a few counts of this clonotype. V usage is TRBV6-2 or TRBV6-3 and J usage is TRBJ2-1, with no clear D. CDR1 is MNHEY, CDR2 SVGEGT, per germline. The CDR3 contains 16 residues. V gave up 6 bases and J gave up 0 bases, with 15 bases separating them. The CDR3 sequence: CASSPLDGSSYNEQFF. For the CDR3, the DNA is TGTGCCAGCAGCCCACTGGACGGTAGCTCCTACAATGAGCAGTTCTTC.

This clonotype was detected a few times. The V and J genes are TRBV4-1 and TRBJ2-7, with 9 bases matching TRBD1. Trimming at V came to 5 bases and at J to 7 bases, leaving 18 bases not matched to a gene. The germline V gene encodes CDR1 MGHRA and CDR2 YSYEKL. This CDR3 is built from 17 residues. In DNA form, the CDR3 reads TGCGCCAGCAGCGTATCGTTCCGGGACAGGGTCTCGTGGGAGCAGTACTTC. Translation gives CASSVSFRDRVSWEQYF.

In this sample, this clonotype turned up a few times. The chain combines TRBV19 with TRBJ1-5; 11 bases agree with TRBD1. Germline V gives CDR1 LNHDA, CDR2 SQIVND (reference sequence). Trimming at V came to 5 bases and at J to 10 bases, leaving 10 bases not matched to a gene. The CDR3 runs to 15 residues. For the CDR3, the DNA is TGTGCCAGTAGTGATTGGGACAGGGGGTTAAAACCCCAGCATTTT. Translation: CASSDWDRGLKPQHF.

Only a few counts were recorded for this clonotype. The chain couples TRBV10-3 to TRBJ2-7; 8 positions agree with TRBD1. Germline CDR1 reads ENHRY; CDR2 reads SYGVKD. The CDR3 totals 15 residues. V shed 2 bases and J 2 bases; nucleotides not matched to a gene: 5. CDR3 sequence: CAISEPGQATYEQYF. Written as DNA, the CDR3 is TGTGCCATCAGTGAGCCGGGACAGGCAACCTACGAGCAGTACTTC.

This clonotype was detected only a few times. The chain is built from TRBV4-1 and TRBJ2-1; 14 bases align to TRBD2. Losses at the gene ends were 9 bases for V and 6 bases for J; bases not matched to a gene: 13. Germline CDR1 MGHRA, CDR2 YSYEKL. There are 17 residues in the CDR3. In nucleotides, the CDR3 is TGCGCCAGTGACAAAGACCAAGGGACTAGCGGGGGCAATGAGCAGTTCTTC. This encodes CASDKDQGTSGGNEQFF.

This clonotype was detected ten times or more. The chain's CDR3 is CASSAYRVGYTF. DNA for the CDR3: TGTGCCAGCAGCGCATACAGGGTCGGCTACACCTTC. This chain uses TRBV7-2 with TRBJ1-2; TRBD1 is a possible D gene (6 bases). This CDR3 is 12 amino acids long. The V gene lost 5 bases and the J gene lost 8 bases, with 12 bases spanning the gap. Germline V lookup: CDR1 SGHTA, CDR2 FQGNSA.

This clonotype came up a few times. The J gene is TRBJ2-1, the V gene TRBV5-8; D call uncertain. Per the germline V gene, CDR1 is SGHTS and CDR2 is YDEGEE. V shed 0 bases and J shed 6 bases, with 4 bases lying between them. CDR3 length: 12 residues. The CDR3 DNA sequence: TGTGCCAGCAGCTTGGCGATCAATGAGCAGTTCTTC. It specifies CASSLAINEQFF.

V and J are TRBV28 and TRBJ2-7; D may be TRBD1 or TRBD2 (6 bases each). V lost 5 bases, J lost 3 bases, and 14 bases lay in between. Germline CDR1 is MDHEN and CDR2 is SYDVKM. The CDR3 is 14 residues long. As DNA, the CDR3 is TGTGCCAGCAGTATCCCACAGGGAGGCTACGAGCAGTACTTC. Encoded protein: CASSIPQGGYEQYF.

This clonotype occurred a few times. The V and J genes are TRBV20-1 and TRBJ1-4, with TRBD1 identical over 10 bases. The junction had 1 base not matched to a gene; V was cut back by 6 bases and J by 0 bases. Germline V gene sequence: CDR1 DFQATT, CDR2 SNEGSKA (reference sequence). This CDR3 is 14 amino acids long. This CDR3 is CSAGQGATNEKLFF. In nucleotides, the CDR3 is TGCAGTGCAGGACAGGGGGCAACTAATGAAAAACTGTTTTTT.

CDR3 nucleotides: TGTGCCAGCAGCTCGCGGGGCATTAACACCGGGGAGCTGTTTTTT. Its translation is CASSSRGINTGELFF. This chain links TRBV7-9 with TRBJ2-2, with D possibly TRBD2 on 6 matching bases. Per germline, CDR1 SEHNR and CDR2 FQNEAQ (reference sequence). The V end was cut by 4 bases, the J end by 2 bases, with 11 bases between. The CDR3 length is 15 residues.

The chain couples TRBV11-2 to TRBJ2-1, with 8 bases that match TRBD2. This CDR3 has 17 residues. The germline CDR1 and CDR2 sequences are SGHAT and FQNNGV. V was clipped by 1 base and J by 2 bases; unmatched bases: 7. The CDR3 sequence: CASSLAPGTRAYNEQFF. The CDR3 region has the DNA TGTGCCAGCAGCTTAGCCCCCGGGACTAGAGCCTACAATGAGCAGTTCTTC.

The rearrangement joins TRBV2 to TRBJ1-5; D not resolved. The CDR3 length is 14 residues. V shed 3 bases and J shed 1 base, with 7 bases lying between them. Germline V lookup: CDR1 SNHLY, CDR2 FYNNEI. Here the CDR3 DNA reads TGTGCCAGCAGTGAGCGGCGGAGCAATCAGCCCCAGCATTTT. This translates into CASSERRSNQPQHF.

The V call is TRBV20-1, the J call TRBJ2-5; D gene unclear. Germline CDR1 and CDR2: DFQATT and SNEGSKA (reference sequence). CDR3 length: 12 amino acids. Trimming shortened V by 3 bases and J by 6 bases, and 11 bases separated the two germline ends. The CDR3 protein is CSASNEGQTQYF. For the CDR3, the DNA is TGCAGTGCTAGCAACGAAGGACAGACCCAGTACTTC.

The V gene is TRBV20-1, the J gene TRBJ2-7; D is undetermined. The CDR3 covers 15 residues. The germline CDR1 and CDR2 sequences are DFQATT and SNEGSKA (reference sequence). The V end was cut by 0 bases, the J end by 0 bases, with 12 bases between. The CDR3 spells CSARDLLQSSYEQYF. In DNA form, the CDR3 reads TGCAGTGCTAGAGACCTTCTCCAAAGCTCCTACGAGCAGTACTTC.

The genes are TRBV24-1 and TRBJ2-5; the match to TRBD1 covers 9 bases. Trimming cost V 3 bases and J 5 bases; bases outside gene matches: 9. This CDR3 contains 16 residues. Germline CDR1 KGHDR, CDR2 SFDVKD. CDR3 amino acids: CATSDGDRARGETQYF. The CDR3 nucleotides read TGTGCCACCAGTGATGGGGACAGGGCTAGGGGGGAGACCCAGTACTTC.

Remarks on this clonotype: This may arise from a read error, as a much more abundant clone is one base away. This chain joins TRBV6-5 and TRBJ1-1; tentative D call: TRBD1 (5 bases). Trimming removed 2 bases at V and 0 bases at J, with 7 bases between. Germline assignment: CDR1 MNHEY and CDR2 SVGAGI. The CDR3 covers 14 residues. The CDR3 nucleotides read TGTGCCAGCAGTTACGACAGACTGAACACTGAAGCTTTCTTT. Residues: CASSYDRLNTEAFF.

The chain employs TRBV4-2 and TRBJ1-1; D is possibly TRBD1 (6 bases). V was clipped by 3 bases and J by 5 bases, with 19 bases between them. Per the germline V gene, CDR1 is LGHNA and CDR2 is YNFKEQ. This CDR3 has 16 amino acids. The CDR3 bases are TGTGCCAGCAGCCATCCCGGGGGGGGCGGGTGGACTGAAGCTTTCTTT. It translates to CASSHPGGGGWTEAFF.

The chain has TRBV7-9 and TRBJ2-7; D possibly uses TRBD1 or TRBD2 (7 bases each). Trimming cost V 3 bases and J 7 bases, with 16 bases left between them. This CDR3 is built from 14 residues. Germline CDR1 reads SEHNR; CDR2 reads FQNEAQ (reference sequence). The CDR3 DNA sequence: TGTGCCAGCAGCTTGACAGGGAGGGCCGGGGAGCAGTACTTC. This sequence encodes CASSLTGRAGEQYF. Full variable domain (remainder filled in from reference TRBV7-9 and TRBJ2-7): DTGVSQNPRHKITKRGQNVTFRCDPISEHNRLYWYRQTLGQGPEFLTYFQNEAQLEKSRLLSDRFSAERPKGSFSTLEIQRTEQGDSAMYLCASSLTGRAGEQYFGPGTRLTVT.